One sample yielded the 24 T cell receptor beta chains listed below, sequenced in a study of T-cell reconstitution after alpha-beta-depleted transplantation in children. This sample's TCRbeta library carried unique molecular identifier barcodes. TCRdb redid the calling of the PCR reads with MiXCR, one entry per CDR3 protein. The data contain 800,000 to 1,000,000 distinct CDR3 sequences, roughly 29% of them singletons. The source was PBMCs, mostly from graft donor cells, collected 360 days after TCRalphabeta/CD19-depleted stem cell transplant. The receptors originated from a boy in the first two years of life who had a stem cell transplant for SCID, so the T cells may come from the graft donor.

This chain joins TRBV27 and TRBJ1-1; D unclear. Germline-derived CDR1 and CDR2 are MNHEY and SMNVEV (reference sequence). This CDR3 has 15 amino acids. Between the trimmed V and J ends, which lost 4 bases and 3 bases, there was a span of 15 bases. The CDR3, as DNA: TGTGCCAGCAGTTCATATGGGAGTCTCGACACTGAAGCTTTCTTT. This sequence encodes CASSSYGSLDTEAFF.

The chain recombines TRBV5-1 with TRBJ2-1; D remains unclear. This CDR3 has 14 amino acids. Germline CDR1 and CDR2: SGHRS and YFSETQ. Trimming shortened V by 0 bases and J by 6 bases, and 10 bases separated the two germline ends. The CDR3 nucleotides are TGCGCCAGCAGCTTGGAAGCAGCCTTCAATGAGCAGTTCTTC. It encodes CASSLEAAFNEQFF.

This clonotype was picked up a small number of times. This rearrangement joins TRBV15 to TRBJ2-2, with D perhaps TRBD1 (6 bases). Trimming left V 0 bases short and J 0 bases short, with 14 bases between. This CDR3 is 18 amino acids long. Germline V gives CDR1 LNHNV, CDR2 YYDKDF (reference sequence). Written as DNA, the CDR3 is TGTGCCACCAGCAGAGATGAGAGACAGGCCGCGAACACCGGGGAGCTGTTTTTT. This sequence encodes CATSRDERQAANTGELFF.

J is TRBJ2-3 and V is TRBV20-1; TRBD2 aligns across 8 bases. CDR3 length: 14 amino acids. CDR1 is DFQATT, CDR2 SNEGSKA, per germline (reference sequence). V shed 6 bases, J shed 4 bases, and the junction held 9 bases outside the gene matches. DNA for the CDR3: TGCAGTGCGTACGGGGGGGCTCTATCAGATACGCAGTATTTT. It encodes CSAYGGALSDTQYF.

The chain recombines TRBV11-2 with TRBJ2-2; TRBD1 might be the D (7 bases). V gave up 4 bases and J gave up 4 bases, with 16 bases separating them. The CDR3 has 16 amino acids. Germline V CDR1 and CDR2: SGHAT, FQNNGV. The CDR3 DNA is TGTGCCAGCAGCTCAGGGGGGACAGCTCTCACCGGGGAGCTGTTTTTT. Amino acid sequence: CASSSGGTALTGELFF. Filled out from reference TRBV11-2 and TRBJ2-2, the complete variable domain reads EAGVAQSPRYKIIEKRQSVAFWCNPISGHATLYWYQQILGQGPKLLIQFQNNGVVDDSQLPKDRFSAERLKGVDSTLKIQPAKLEDSAVYLCASSSGGTALTGELFFGEGSRLTVL.

This clonotype showed up many times. CDR3 in amino acids: CASSLVQGTNTGELFF. CDR3 DNA: TGTGCCAGCAGCTTGGTGCAGGGAACGAACACCGGGGAGCTGTTTTTT. The gene calls are TRBV5-5 and TRBJ2-2; TRBD1 might be the D (5 bases). Germline CDR1 is SGHKS and CDR2 is YYEKEE (reference sequence). CDR3 size: 16 residues. V lost 0 bases, J lost 0 bases, and 9 bases lay in between.

The chain has TRBV4-2 and TRBJ2-3; TRBD2 agrees at 10 bases. The CDR3 extends over 17 amino acids. The ends lost 0 bases at V and 3 bases at J; junction bases unmatched: 6. Germline V CDR1 and CDR2: LGHNA, YNFKEQ. The DNA for the CDR3 is TGTGCCAGCAGCCAAGACCCCAGCGGGGGGGTAACAGATACGCAGTATTTT. Its translation: CASSQDPSGGVTDTQYF.

This clonotype was seen more than once but under ten times. This CDR3 is CASTRGVLAGAKNIQYF. CDR3 DNA: TGTGCCAGCACCCGGGGGGTACTAGCGGGGGCCAAAAACATTCAGTACTTC. The chain joins TRBV5-8 to TRBJ2-4, with 10 bases that match TRBD2. The V gene end was trimmed by 6 bases and the J gene end by 1 base; junction bases not matched to a gene: 10. This CDR3 region has 17 residues. Germline V CDR1 and CDR2: SGHTS, YDEGEE.

This clonotype was seen just once. The chain carries TRBV2 and TRBJ2-3, with D possibly being TRBD1 (6 bases). Trimming took 6 bases from V and 4 from J, leaving 17 bases between them. CDR1 and CDR2 from the germline V gene are SNHLY and FYNNEI. The CDR3 loop spans 15 amino acids. The CDR3, as DNA: TGTGCCAGCAGCCAAACAGGGCCCCCGGCAGATACGCAGTATTTT. This gives the protein CASSQTGPPADTQYF. The full variable domain, completed using reference TRBV2 and TRBJ2-3, is EPEVTQTPSHQVTQMGQEVILRCVPISNHLYFYWYRQILGQKVEFLVSFYNNEISEKSEIFDDQFSVERPDGSNFTLKIRSTKLEDSAMYFCASSQTGPPADTQYFGPGTRLTVL.

This clonotype was counted a few times. The chain uses TRBV4-3 and TRBJ2-3, with D perhaps matching TRBD2 (5 bases). The CDR3 runs to 14 residues. The germline CDR1 and CDR2 sequences are LGHNA and YSLEER. The germline V and J ends were trimmed by 1 base and 6 bases, with 11 bases remaining between them. CDR3 sequence reads: CASSQGRTPDTQYF. The DNA for the CDR3 is TGCGCCAGCAGCCAAGGGAGGACTCCTGATACGCAGTATTTT.

The CDR3 coding sequence is TGTGCCACCAGCGCCCAGGGGAGAAACACTGAAGCTTTCTTT. It yields the protein CATSAQGRNTEAFF. This chain connects TRBV15 to TRBJ1-1; possible D gene TRBD1, 6 bases. Trimming took 5 bases from V and 2 from J, leaving 12 bases between them. Germline V gene data show CDR1 as LNHNV and CDR2 as YYDKDF (reference sequence). The length of the CDR3 is 14 residues.

The table lists this clonotype with a few counts. The V call is TRBV2, the J call TRBJ2-7; 7 bases map to TRBD1. J gave up 6 bases and V 7 bases, and 6 bases lay outside the gene matches. The V gene's germline CDR1 is SNHLY and CDR2 FYNNEI. The CDR3 runs 12 residues. CDR3 bases: TGTGCCAGCAAAGACAGGGCCCGCGAGCAGTACTTC. Protein sequence: CASKDRAREQYF.

The CDR3 loop reads CASRDQGGYGYTF. The CDR3 DNA follows: TGTGCCAGCAGAGATCAGGGGGGGTATGGCTACACCTTC. V is TRBV6-6 and J is TRBJ1-2; 7 bases line up with TRBD1. The CDR3 has 13 residues. Germline CDR1 is MNHNY and CDR2 is SVGAGI (reference sequence). The ends lost 6 bases at V and 5 bases at J; junction bases unmatched: 6.

V usage is TRBV5-1 and J usage is TRBJ2-1, with 8 bases fitting TRBD2. Germline lookup yields CDR1 SGHRS and CDR2 YFSETQ. The CDR3 is made up of 13 amino acids. The V and J ends lost 4 bases and 9 bases, in that order; junction bases with no gene match: 6. This CDR3 reads CASSPGLVSEQFF. In DNA form, the CDR3 reads TGCGCCAGCAGCCCGGGACTAGTCAGTGAGCAGTTCTTC.

The chain couples TRBV7-9 to TRBJ2-5; TRBD2 is a possible D gene (6 bases). The V gene's germline CDR1 is SEHNR and CDR2 FQNEAQ (reference sequence). Trimming removed 3 bases at V and 0 bases at J, with 17 bases between. The CDR3 consists of 17 residues. The CDR3 is CASSFPSDTRNQETQYF. CDR3 DNA sequence: TGTGCCAGCAGCTTTCCTAGCGACACGCGGAACCAAGAGACCCAGTACTTC. The variable domain in full, with the rest retrieved from reference TRBV7-9 and TRBJ2-5, is DTGVSQNPRHKITKRGQNVTFRCDPISEHNRLYWYRQTLGQGPEFLTYFQNEAQLEKSRLLSDRFSAERPKGSFSTLEIQRTEQGDSAMYLCASSFPSDTRNQETQYFGPGTRLLVL.

This clonotype was observed many times. This chain joins TRBV29-1 and TRBJ1-5, with D tentatively TRBD1 (5 bases). CDR1 is SQVTM and CDR2 is ANQGSEA in the germline V gene. Trimming took off 6 bases at V and 2 bases at J, with 11 bases between the two ends. CDR3 length: 13 amino acids. The CDR3 region has the DNA TGCAGCGTAGCTCCGGGGCGCAATCAGCCCCAGCATTTT. Protein sequence: CSVAPGRNQPQHF.

The sample holds a few counts of this clonotype. The chain joins TRBV20-1 to TRBJ2-7; D possibly corresponds to TRBD1 (6 bases). Between the trimmed V and J ends, which lost 5 bases and 0 bases, there was a span of 11 bases. Germline CDR1 and CDR2: DFQATT and SNEGSKA (reference sequence). This CDR3 spans 13 amino acids. The DNA of the CDR3 is TGCAGTGCTCTAGGGGGACACTCCTACGAGCAGTACTTC. Residues: CSALGGHSYEQYF.

The CDR3 sequence: CASSPPSGAVQETQYF. The DNA of the CDR3 is TGTGCCAGCAGCCCACCCTCGGGCGCGGTCCAGGAGACCCAGTACTTC. This chain connects TRBV3-1 to TRBJ2-5; the D is unclear. Germline V gene lookup returns CDR1 LGHDT and CDR2 YNNKEL (reference sequence). V lost 4 bases, J lost 5 bases, and 20 bases lay in between. This CDR3 comprises 16 residues.

A few counts support this clonotype. The gene calls are TRBV5-1 and TRBJ2-4; D ambiguous. V gave up 0 bases and J gave up 6 bases, with 13 bases separating them. Germline CDR1 and CDR2: SGHRS and YFSETQ. This CDR3 spans 15 amino acids. The CDR3 region has the DNA TGCGCCAGCAGCTTGGGTGGGCCGCTCAGAAACATTCAGTACTTC. Translated: CASSLGGPLRNIQYF.

The chain carries TRBV30 and TRBJ1-2; D might be TRBD1 (5 bases). Germline CDR1 is GTSNPN and CDR2 is SVGIG (reference sequence). V was trimmed by 5 bases and J by 7 bases, leaving 20 bases between them. This CDR3 region has 14 residues. CDR3 sequence: CAWDDRPISVGYTF. CDR3 nucleotides: TGTGCCTGGGACGACAGACCTATTTCTGTTGGCTACACCTTC. The full variable domain, in which reference TRBV30 and TRBJ1-2 provide the parts outside the CDR3, is SQTIHQWPATLVQPVGSPLSLECTVEGTSNPNLYWYRQAAGRGLQLLFYSVGIGQISSEVPQNLSASRPQDRQFILSSKKLLLSDSGFYLCAWDDRPISVGYTFGSGTRLTVV.

CDR3 sequence reads: CSARPPGTPLNNEQFF. The DNA of the CDR3 is TGCAGTGCTAGGCCCCCCGGGACTCCCCTTAACAATGAGCAGTTCTTC. V gene TRBV20-1 combines with J gene TRBJ2-1; maybe TRBD2 (6 bases). V was shortened by 3 bases and J by 5 bases, with 20 bases between the two germline ends. The CDR3 length is 16 residues. The V gene's germline CDR1 is DFQATT and CDR2 SNEGSKA (reference sequence).

The CDR3: CASSPPWGTGTEAFF. Written as DNA, the CDR3 is TGTGCCAGCAGCCCTCCTTGGGGAACAGGCACTGAAGCTTTCTTT. The V gene is TRBV7-9, the J gene TRBJ1-1; tentative D call: TRBD1 (5 bases). Between the trimmed V and J ends, which lost 5 bases and 4 bases, there was a span of 17 bases. There are 15 residues in the CDR3. The germline gives CDR1 SEHNR, CDR2 FQNEAQ (reference sequence).

This clonotype showed up just a few times. The chain has TRBV29-1 and TRBJ1-1; D gene uncertain. Germline values: CDR1 SQVTM, CDR2 ANQGSEA. V was pared by 4 bases and J by 0 bases, with 9 bases between. The CDR3 loop spans 13 amino acids. As DNA, the CDR3 is TGCAGCGTTGTTGGGTCTATGAACACTGAAGCTTTCTTT. Its translation is CSVVGSMNTEAFF.

This clonotype was detected a few times. The J gene is TRBJ1-2, the V gene TRBV7-9, with a weak D call TRBD1 (6 bases). CDR3 length: 14 amino acids. Trimming shortened V by 7 bases and J by 0 bases, and 12 bases separated the two germline ends. CDR1 SEHNR and CDR2 FQNEAQ come from the germline V gene (reference sequence). The DNA for the CDR3 is TGTGCCAGCATCCAGGGGACCGCTAACTATGGCTACACCTTC. It encodes CASIQGTANYGYTF.